One and the same sample provided the 23 T cell receptor beta chains below, sequenced in a study of cytomegalovirus exposure and HLA in healthy donors. The PCR was carried out with 60 Vbeta primers and 13 Jbeta primers. Data came from immunoSEQ multiplex PCR; TCRdb stores just in-frame clones and leaves some out. The table lists about 120,000 clones, around four fifths of them singletons. The sequenced sample consisted of PBMCs. The source of these receptors is a human donor in good health.

This chain joins TRBV6-1 and TRBJ1-5; maybe TRBD1 (5 bases). Per the germline V gene, CDR1 is MNHNS and CDR2 is SASEGT. The V gene lost 2 bases and the J gene lost 6 bases, with 23 bases spanning the gap. The CDR3 loop spans 18 amino acids. CDR3 sequence: CASSERRRGGASSQPQHF. The DNA for the CDR3 is TGTGCCAGCAGTGAACGTCGTCGAGGTGGGGCCTCTAGTCAGCCCCAGCATTTT.

In DNA form, the CDR3 reads TGTGCTAGTGGTTTTGGAGGGCGGGAGCAGTACTTC. This codes for CASGFGGREQYF. The V and J genes are TRBV12-5 and TRBJ2-7; D is perhaps TRBD2 (6 bases). Germline V gives CDR1 LGHNT, CDR2 FRNRAP. The CDR3 is 12 residues long. V was pared by 3 bases and J by 7 bases, with 10 bases between.

This sequence joins TRBV2 and TRBJ1-2; TRBD1 agrees at 7 bases. V lost 7 bases to trimming and J lost 6 bases; unmatched junction nucleotides: 20. Germline V gives CDR1 SNHLY, CDR2 FYNNEI. The CDR3 runs to 17 residues. The CDR3 spells CASTGRDRELGDDGYTF. For the CDR3, the DNA is TGTGCCAGCACTGGCCGAGACAGGGAATTGGGCGATGATGGCTACACCTTC.

The CDR3 DNA follows: TGTGCCAGCAGCTTAGCCCTAGCGGGGGGCCTGGAGACCCAGTACTTC. This codes for CASSLALAGGLETQYF. This chain uses TRBV7-6 with TRBJ2-5, with TRBD2 matching over 11 bases. Germline V gene lookup returns CDR1 SGHVS and CDR2 FNYEAQ. The CDR3 totals 16 residues. With V trimmed by 0 bases and J by 5 bases, 5 bases remained unmatched.

The chain uses TRBV10-3 and TRBJ1-1, with unresolved D. Germline V gene lookup returns CDR1 ENHRY and CDR2 SYGVKD. CDR3 length equals 12 residues. The germline V and J ends were trimmed by 8 bases and 7 bases, with 14 bases remaining between them. For the CDR3, the DNA is TGTGCCATCGGTAGAGGGCAAAATGAAGCTTTCTTT. It encodes CAIGRGQNEAFF.

This clone was seen more than once but under ten times. This CDR3 reads CASGQGASGYTF. CDR3 bases: TGTGCCAGTGGACAGGGGGCGAGTGGCTACACCTTC. V usage is TRBV19 and J usage is TRBJ1-2; 11 positions match TRBD1. The CDR3 loop spans 12 amino acids. V dropped 8 bases and J dropped 7; count of bases not matched to a gene: 3. Germline CDR1 and CDR2: LNHDA and SQIVND (reference sequence).

The chain recombines TRBV28 with TRBJ1-2, with 7 bases lining up with TRBD1. This CDR3 comprises 16 residues. Germline CDR1 reads MDHEN; CDR2 reads SYDVKM. Trimming at V came to 5 bases and at J to 3 bases, leaving 12 bases not matched to a gene. The CDR3: CASSLQTGPRDYGYTF. The CDR3 nucleotides read TGTGCCAGCAGTCTACAGACAGGGCCCAGGGACTATGGCTACACCTTC.

The V gene is TRBV6-1, the J gene TRBJ1-2, with 7 bases aligning to TRBD1. The germline gives CDR1 MNHNS, CDR2 SASEGT. Losses at the gene ends were 10 bases for V and 8 bases for J; bases not matched to a gene: 13. The CDR3 runs 13 residues. In DNA, the CDR3 is TGTGCCACCCGGGACAGCCCGAATCGGGGCTACACCTTC. It encodes CATRDSPNRGYTF.

The V and J genes are TRBV21-1 and TRBJ1-5. TRBV21-1 is deemed a pseudogene. CDR3 length equals 14 residues. The chain's CDR3 is CASSFPGGHQPQHF. The DNA for the CDR3 is TGTGCCAGCAGCTTCCCGGGGGGTCATCAGCCCCAGCATTTT.

V and J are TRBV27 and TRBJ2-3, with D tentatively TRBD1 (6 bases). Trimming cost V 4 bases and J 4 bases, with 12 bases left between them. The germline CDR1 and CDR2 sequences are MNHEY and SMNVEV (reference sequence). The CDR3 consists of 14 residues. The CDR3 DNA follows: TGTGCCAGCAGTTGGGGGCAAACTGCAGATACGCAGTATTTT. It specifies CASSWGQTADTQYF.

J is TRBJ2-5 and V is TRBV27, with D unclear. The CDR3 runs 13 residues. Per the germline V gene, CDR1 is MNHEY and CDR2 is SMNVEV (reference sequence). Trimming took off 5 bases at V and 1 base at J, with 8 bases between the two ends. This chain's CDR3 is CASSLDFQETQYF. As DNA, the CDR3 is TGTGCCAGCAGTCTAGACTTCCAAGAGACCCAGTACTTC.

This clone has only a few counts. V is TRBV28 and J is TRBJ1-2; 7 bases match TRBD1. The CDR3 length is 14 residues. V dropped 5 bases and J dropped 3; count of bases not matched to a gene: 6. In germline, CDR1 is MDHEN, CDR2 SYDVKM. The CDR3 spells CASSPDRAYYGYTF. The DNA for the CDR3 is TGTGCCAGCAGTCCCGACAGGGCTTACTATGGCTACACCTTC.

The chain recombines TRBV4-2 with TRBJ1-1; TRBD1 matches 7 bases. CDR1 is LGHNA and CDR2 is YNFKEQ in the germline V gene. There are 14 residues in the CDR3. The junction had 7 bases not matched to a gene; V was cut back by 3 bases and J by 6 bases. The CDR3 loop reads CASSQNRGLAEAFF. The CDR3 nucleotides read TGTGCCAGCAGCCAGAATAGGGGGCTGGCTGAAGCTTTCTTT.

This chain links TRBV2 with TRBJ1-2; a weak D match, TRBD1 (6 bases). The V end was cut by 6 bases, the J end by 8 bases, with 16 bases between. This CDR3 is built from 13 residues. CDR1 and CDR2 from the germline V gene are SNHLY and FYNNEI. The CDR3 region has the DNA TGTGCCAGCAGGGAACAGGGTGGTGGCGGCTACACCTTC. Translating gives CASREQGGGGYTF.

This sequence joins TRBV14 and TRBJ2-1; D not resolved. Germline CDR1 and CDR2: SGHDN and FVKESK. This CDR3 is 13 amino acids long. V was shortened by 4 bases and J by 7 bases, with 11 bases between the two germline ends. The CDR3: CASSPDLPNEQFF. In nucleotides, the CDR3 is TGTGCCAGCAGCCCTGATCTACCAAATGAGCAGTTCTTC. Drawing the rest from reference TRBV14 and TRBJ2-1, the complete variable domain is EAGVTQFPSHSVIEKGQTVTLRCDPISGHDNLYWYRRVMGKEIKFLLHFVKESKQDESGMPNNRFLAERTGGTYSTLKVQPAELEDSGVYFCASSPDLPNEQFFGPGTRLTVL.

This clone was counted between two and nine times. J is TRBJ1-1 and V is TRBV10-3, with D tentatively TRBD1 (5 bases). V dropped 3 bases and J dropped 6 bases, with 17 bases sitting between them. Germline lookup yields CDR1 ENHRY and CDR2 SYGVKD. The CDR3 is 15 amino acids. The CDR3, as DNA: TGTGCCATCAGTGATGGGGTTGGAGGGGTCGCTGAAGCTTTCTTT. This codes for CAISDGVGGVAEAFF.

The CDR3 DNA reads TGTGCCAGCAGTTTATCCTCCCCTGCCGGCTCCTACAATGAGCAGTTCTTC. Amino acids: CASSLSSPAGSYNEQFF. J is TRBJ2-1 and V is TRBV27; D is unresolved. Between the trimmed V and J ends, which lost 0 bases and 0 bases, there was a span of 12 bases. The V gene's germline CDR1 is MNHEY and CDR2 SMNVEV (reference sequence). The length of the CDR3 is 17 residues.

Written as DNA, the CDR3 is TGTGCCAGCATTGGGGACAGGATTACTCAGCCCCAGCATTTT. It codes for CASIGDRITQPQHF. The chain uses TRBV2 and TRBJ1-5; 8 bases are shared with TRBD1. J lost 6 bases, V lost 7 bases, and 8 bases had no gene match. This CDR3 has 14 residues. Germline CDR1 reads SNHLY; CDR2 reads FYNNEI.

This chain uses TRBV25-1 with TRBJ2-6; maybe TRBD1 (5 bases). Germline assignment: CDR1 MGHDK and CDR2 SYGVNS. The CDR3 loop spans 16 amino acids. Trimming took off 3 bases at V and 0 bases at J, with 9 bases between the two ends. Here the CDR3 reads CASSDGHNSGANVLTF. CDR3 DNA: TGTGCCAGCAGTGATGGACACAACTCTGGGGCCAACGTCCTGACTTTC. The complete variable domain, with remaining parts taken from reference TRBV25-1 and TRBJ2-6, reads EADIYQTPRYLVIGTGKKITLECSQTMGHDKMYWYQQDPGMELHLIHYSYGVNSTEKGDLSSESTVSRIRTEHFPLTLESARPSHTSQYLCASSDGHNSGANVLTFGAGSRLTVL.

The rearrangement links TRBV7-9 to TRBJ2-3; D possibly corresponds to TRBD1 (5 bases). There are 15 residues in the CDR3. From germline, CDR1 is SEHNR and CDR2 FQNEAQ (reference sequence). V dropped 5 bases and J dropped 5 bases, with 17 bases sitting between them. In nucleotides, the CDR3 is TGTGCCAGCAGCCGCGAGTCAGGGATTGGAGATACGCAGTATTTT. Amino acid sequence: CASSRESGIGDTQYF.

The gene calls are TRBV28 and TRBJ2-3, with 8 bases fitting TRBD1. The CDR3 contains 16 residues. The ends lost 1 base at V and 2 bases at J; junction bases unmatched: 5. CDR1 is MDHEN and CDR2 is SYDVKM in the germline V gene. CDR3 loop: CASSLFAGQDTDTQYF. The CDR3 DNA reads TGTGCCAGCAGTTTATTTGCGGGACAGGACACAGATACGCAGTATTTT. Supplemented by reference TRBV28 and TRBJ2-3, the full variable domain reads DVKVTQSSRYLVKRTGEKVFLECVQDMDHENMFWYRQDPGLGLRLIYFSYDVKMKEKGDIPEGYSVSREKKERFSLILESASTNQTSMYLCASSLFAGQDTDTQYFGPGTRLTVL.

DNA of the CDR3: TGTGCCAGCAGCCTATATGTCTTTGGACAGGGAGCTTCCTACAATGAGCAGTTCTTC. As protein: CASSLYVFGQGASYNEQFF. The rearrangement uses TRBV11-2 and TRBJ2-1; 8 bases are shared with TRBD1. CDR1 and CDR2 from the germline V gene are SGHAT and FQNNGV. The V and J ends lost 5 bases and 1 base, in that order; junction bases with no gene match: 16. The CDR3 has 19 residues.

The rearrangement links TRBV18 to TRBJ1-1; D is unclear. CDR1 is KGHSH, CDR2 LQKENI, per germline. The CDR3 loop spans 15 amino acids. The V end was cut by 8 bases, the J end by 1 base, with 17 bases between. CDR3 protein: CASAPGYRENTEAFF. The DNA for the CDR3 is TGTGCCAGCGCGCCGGGTTACCGAGAGAACACTGAAGCTTTCTTT.